Following are 9 T cell receptor beta chains from one sample sequenced in a study of cytomegalovirus exposure and HLA in healthy donors. The PCR had 60 Vbeta and 13 Jbeta primers. Clones were read by immunoSEQ multiplex PCR, and TCRdb kept only the in-frame ones, dropping some. This table holds about 180,000 clones, approximately 81% found once. The sequencing sample was made of PBMCs. The source is a boy aged 2 to 10 in good health and CMV-seronegative.

This chain connects TRBV19 to TRBJ2-3, with D possibly being TRBD1 (6 bases). CDR1 LNHDA and CDR2 SQIVND come from the germline V gene (reference sequence). The CDR3 has 13 residues. Trimming stripped 1 base from V and 11 bases from J, with 13 bases between. The CDR3 sequence: CASSIGYRDLQYF. The DNA of the CDR3 is TGTGCCAGTAGTATAGGATACAGGGATCTGCAGTATTTT.

The rearrangement uses TRBV18 and TRBJ2-7; TRBD2 matches 13 bases. Per germline, CDR1 KGHSH and CDR2 LQKENI. V was clipped by 5 bases and J by 5 bases; unmatched bases: 3. The CDR3 is made up of 14 amino acids. CDR3 sequence: CASSELAGGNEQYF. The CDR3 DNA reads TGTGCCAGCTCAGAACTAGCGGGAGGGAACGAGCAGTACTTC.

The chain couples TRBV5-1 to TRBJ2-1; 8 positions match TRBD2. Germline CDR1 SGHRS, CDR2 YFSETQ. After removal of 2 bases from V and 4 bases from J, the junction contained 8 bases not matched to a gene. This CDR3 spans 16 amino acids. CDR3 region: CASSFPLSGGYNEQFF. CDR3 in DNA: TGCGCCAGCAGCTTCCCCTTAAGCGGGGGTTACAATGAGCAGTTCTTC.

The chain joins TRBV19 to TRBJ2-5, with D possibly matching TRBD2 (6 bases). CDR3 length: 15 residues. The germline gives CDR1 LNHDA, CDR2 SQIVND (reference sequence). The V and J ends lost 0 bases and 9 bases respectively, with 17 bases between them. CDR3 sequence reads: CASSIDRDSREAQYF. The CDR3 nucleotides are TGTGCCAGTAGTATAGATCGAGACTCCAGGGAGGCCCAGTACTTC. The complete variable domain, with remaining parts taken from reference TRBV19 and TRBJ2-5, reads DGGITQSPKYLFRKEGQNVTLSCEQNLNHDAMYWYRQDPGQGLRLIYYSQIVNDFQKGDIAEGYSVSREKKESFPLTVTSAQKNPTAFYLCASSIDRDSREAQYFGPGTRLLVL.

The chain has TRBV7-9 and TRBJ1-2; D possibly corresponds to TRBD1 (6 bases). The V and J ends lost 0 bases and 4 bases respectively, with 12 bases between them. There are 15 residues in the CDR3. The germline V gene encodes CDR1 SEHNR and CDR2 FQNEAQ (reference sequence). The CDR3: CASSLAYGTLYGYTF. The CDR3, as DNA: TGTGCCAGCAGCTTAGCATATGGGACACTCTATGGCTACACCTTC.

The chain employs TRBV2 and TRBJ2-3; 7 bases fit TRBD1. The CDR3 is 14 amino acids. The trim removed 7 bases at V and 2 bases at J, leaving 6 bases unmatched. Germline V gene data show CDR1 as SNHLY and CDR2 as FYNNEI. In DNA, the CDR3 is TGTGCCAGCACTGGGGACAGATACACAGATACGCAGTATTTT. As protein: CASTGDRYTDTQYF.

There are a few counts of this clone. The rearrangement joins TRBV4-1 to TRBJ1-4; D may be TRBD1 (6 bases). V gave up 3 bases and J gave up 8 bases, with 13 bases separating them. Germline-derived CDR1 and CDR2 are MGHRA and YSYEKL. The CDR3 consists of 14 residues. This CDR3 is CASSHGGGEEKLFF. The DNA of the CDR3 is TGCGCCAGCAGCCATGGGGGGGGCGAGGAAAAACTGTTTTTT.

The chain has TRBV9 and TRBJ1-2, with D possibly matching TRBD1 (5 bases). The CDR3 is 16 amino acids. V was pared by 0 bases and J by 4 bases, with 16 bases between. Germline V gene data show CDR1 as SGDLS and CDR2 as YYNGEE. CDR3: CASSVGGSHRTYGYTF. DNA for the CDR3: TGTGCCAGCAGCGTAGGAGGTTCGCACAGGACCTATGGCTACACCTTC.

This sequence joins TRBV9 and TRBJ2-1; 11 bases match TRBD1. CDR1 is SGDLS, CDR2 YYNGEE, per germline. The CDR3 extends over 14 amino acids. The V segment lost 3 bases and the J segment 7 bases; nucleotides outside the gene matches: 3. CDR3 nucleotides: TGTGCCAGCAGCGGGGGACAGGGGGTAAATGAGCAGTTCTTC. Translating gives CASSGGQGVNEQFF.